The clone carrying this TCR beta chain was seen a single time. This sample is drawn from a study of blood T cell repertoires in COVID-19. Clones were sequenced by immunoSEQ multiplex PCR, and TCRdb holds only the in-frame ones, with some missing. The data hold a few hundred thousand clones, with roughly 86% observed a single time. For recovered donors of Cohort 3, there were two negative PCRs, clearance, or symptom resolution. The sequenced sample was PBMCs or T cells enriched from blood (not recorded which). The clonotype comes from a woman aged 55-70 years who had recovered from COVID-19.

CDR3 residues: CASSLVQGARDNEQFF. In DNA form, the CDR3 reads TGTGCCAGCAGCTTGGTTCAGGGGGCGCGAGACAATGAGCAGTTCTTC. V gene TRBV5-6 combines with J gene TRBJ2-1; 8 bases agree with TRBD1. The CDR3 is 16 amino acids. J was trimmed by 5 bases and V by 0 bases; bases with no gene match: 7. Per germline, CDR1 SGHDT and CDR2 YYEEEE.